This is a list of T cell receptor beta chains from one sample in a study of beta chain features in type 1 diabetes. TCRdb's copy holds only in-frame clones and misses some; the assay was immunoSEQ multiplex PCR. In the table there are 500,000 to 650,000 clones, approximately 13% of which are singletons. Source material: naive CD4+ T cells from blood. Receptors originate from a man aged 25 to 45 with type 1 diabetes. Each CDR3 is given with its conserved first and last residue. D genes are given only for firm matches. A row's size may be missing; if present it is once, few, many or a size class.

d_call,v_call,clone_size,j_call,cdr3_aa,cdr3_nt
NA,TRBV7-6,few,TRBJ2-3,CASSPRPRDRADTQYF,TGTGCCAGCAGCCCCCGCCCCCGGGATAGGGCAGATACGCAGTATTTT
NA,TRBV7-2,NA,TRBJ1-3,CASSPPGNTIYF,TGTGCCAGCAGCCCCCCGGGAAACACCATATATTTT
NA,TRBV6-5,NA,TRBJ2-3,CASRFGGTDTQYF,TGTGCCAGCAGGTTTGGGGGCACAGATACGCAGTATTTT
TRBD1,TRBV4-3,few,TRBJ1-2,CASSQESDRGLYGYTF,TGCGCCAGCAGCCAAGAGTCGGACAGGGGGCTGTATGGCTACACCTTC
TRBD1,TRBV29-1,NA,TRBJ1-2,CSARTGGPYGYTF,TGCAGCGCCCGGACAGGGGGGCCCTATGGCTACACCTTC
NA,TRBV5-4,few,TRBJ2-7,CASSQDREGAGEQYF,TGTGCCAGCAGCCAAGATCGGGAAGGGGCCGGCGAGCAGTACTTC
NA,TRBV11-2,NA,TRBJ2-3,CASSLPTGWGPDTQYF,TGTGCCAGCAGCCTACCTACTGGTTGGGGCCCAGATACGCAGTATTTT
NA,TRBV23-1,NA,TRBJ2-7,CARGPGHFYEQYF,TGCGCCAGGGGACCGGGACATTTCTACGAGCAGTACTTC
NA,TRBV11-1,NA,TRBJ2-5,CASSPSGKETQYF,TGTGCCAGCAGCCCGAGCGGTAAAGAGACCCAGTACTTC
NA,TRBV28,few,TRBJ2-2,CGSSVRITGELFF,TGTGGCAGCAGTGTCAGGATCACCGGGGAGCTGTTTTTT
NA,TRBV7-9,few,TRBJ1-5,CASSTRDPDYNQPQHF,TGTGCCAGCAGTACCAGGGACCCCGACTACAATCAGCCCCAGCATTTT
NA,TRBV14,few,TRBJ2-5,CASSHTVGSALETQYF,TGTGCCAGCAGCCACACTGTGGGGTCCGCCCTGGAGACCCAGTACTTC
NA,TRBV19,few,TRBJ1-5,CASSPQHLGGNQPQHF,TGTGCCAGTAGTCCCCAGCATTTGGGGGGTAATCAGCCCCAGCATTTT
TRBD1,TRBV7-2,NA,TRBJ2-7,CASSGEDRVVKQYF,TGTGCCAGCAGCGGCGAGGACAGGGTAGTTAAGCAGTACTTC
TRBD1,TRBV18,NA,TRBJ1-1,CASSLYPRTGDSEAFF,TGTGCCAGCTCACTATACCCGAGGACAGGGGATTCTGAAGCTTTCTTT
NA,TRBV11-2,NA,TRBJ2-3,CASSLSTDTQYF,TGTGCCAGCAGCTTATCCACAGATACGCAGTATTTT
NA,TRBV5-1,few,TRBJ2-7,CASSLSDAYEQYF,TGCGCCAGCAGCCTTTCGGACGCCTACGAGCAGTACTTC
NA,TRBV4-3,NA,TRBJ1-2,CASSQVSGEGKYGYTF,TGCGCCAGCAGCCAAGTGAGTGGGGAGGGGAAGTATGGCTACACCTTC
NA,TRBV9,NA,TRBJ2-1,CASSVDVRVSYNEQFF,TGTGCCAGCAGCGTAGATGTCAGAGTCTCCTACAATGAGCAGTTCTTC
NA,TRBV10-3,NA,TRBJ2-7,CAISESGFYEQYF,TGTGCCATCAGTGAGTCCGGGTTTTACGAGCAGTACTTC
NA,TRBV30,NA,TRBJ2-7,CAWSRGQRGYEQYF,TGTGCCTGGAGTAGAGGACAGCGGGGCTACGAGCAGTACTTC
NA,TRBV14,few,TRBJ1-2,CASSLQGYGYTF,TGTGCCAGCAGCCTACAGGGTTATGGCTACACCTTC
NA,TRBV21-1,NA,TRBJ2-6,CASSKRARGLIPLGANVLTF,TGTGCCAGCAGCAAGCGAGCCAGGGGGCTAATCCCGCTTGGGGCCAACGTCCTGACTTTC
NA,TRBV7-8,few,TRBJ1-2,CASSLAGRDRNYGYTF,TGTGCCAGCAGCTTAGCGGGACGCGATCGAAACTATGGCTACACCTTC
TRBD1,TRBV2,few,TRBJ1-6,CASSSTGLSSPLHF,TGTGCCAGCAGTTCGACAGGGCTCTCTTCACCCCTCCACTTT
NA,TRBV10-3,NA,TRBJ1-4,CAISPGDNEKLFF,TGTGCCATCAGCCCCGGGGATAATGAAAAACTGTTTTTT
TRBD1,TRBV2,few,TRBJ1-2,CASSHRTGRHTF,TGTGCCAGCAGTCACAGGACAGGGCGCCACACCTTC
NA,TRBV19,NA,TRBJ2-1,CASSIRDVNEQFF,TGTGCCAGTAGCATTAGGGACGTCAATGAGCAGTTCTTC
NA,TRBV5-4,NA,TRBJ2-6,CASSSSGTGFSGANVLTF,TGTGCCAGCAGCTCTTCCGGAACAGGGTTCTCTGGGGCCAACGTCCTGACTTTC
NA,TRBV5-4,NA,TRBJ1-6,CASSTTGGANSPLHF,TGTGCCAGCAGCACCACCGGGGGGGCGAATTCACCCCTCCACTTT
NA,TRBV2,NA,TRBJ1-4,CASSPWYAATNEKLFF,TGTGCCAGCAGCCCATGGTATGCTGCAACTAATGAAAAACTGTTTTTT
NA,TRBV19,NA,TRBJ2-4,CASNARHLAKNIQYF,TGTGCCAGTAACGCCCGCCATCTAGCCAAAAACATTCAGTACTTC
NA,TRBV13,NA,TRBJ2-3,CASSSHGGGSTDTQYF,TGTGCCAGCAGCTCGCATGGGGGGGGCAGCACAGATACGCAGTATTTT
TRBD1,TRBV9,NA,TRBJ1-3,CASSVGTGVGNTIYF,TGTGCCAGCAGCGTAGGGACAGGGGTAGGAAACACCATATATTTT
NA,TRBV6-5,few,TRBJ1-1,CASSYSGAMNTEAFF,TGTGCCAGCAGTTACTCCGGGGCCATGAACACTGAAGCTTTCTTT
NA,TRBV5-1,NA,TRBJ2-5,CASSLGDREDLGETQYF,TGCGCCAGCAGCTTGGGAGACAGGGAGGATTTAGGAGAGACCCAGTACTTC
NA,TRBV7-2,few,TRBJ1-1,CASSLWEFVSTEAFF,TGTGCCAGCAGCTTATGGGAGTTTGTCAGCACTGAAGCTTTCTTT
NA,TRBV7-9,NA,TRBJ2-7,CASSRDTIYEQYF,TGTGCCAGCAGCCGGGACACCATCTACGAGCAGTACTTC
TRBD1,TRBV25-1,NA,TRBJ2-7,CASSRQGLYEQYF,TGTGCCAGCAGTAGACAGGGCCTCTACGAGCAGTACTTC
NA,TRBV9,NA,TRBJ2-3,CASSVDGGSGDTQYF,TGTGCCAGCAGCGTAGACGGGGGATCTGGGGATACGCAGTATTTT
TRBD1,TRBV19,few,TRBJ1-2,CASSIPSGQGTGYTF,TGTGCCAGTAGTATTCCCTCGGGACAGGGAACTGGCTACACCTTC
NA,TRBV20-1,few,TRBJ2-7,CSAALNYEQYF,TGCAGTGCTGCCCTAAACTACGAGCAGTACTTC
NA,TRBV5-1,NA,TRBJ1-1,CASRGLEATNTEAFF,TGCGCCAGCAGGGGTTTAGAAGCTACGAACACTGAAGCTTTCTTT
NA,TRBV29-1,NA,TRBJ2-6,CSGEGPGSSSGANVLTF,TGCAGCGGTGAGGGTCCAGGGTCAAGCTCTGGGGCCAACGTCCTGACTTTC
NA,TRBV20-1,NA,TRBJ1-2,CSARVIYGYTF,TGCAGTGCTAGAGTCATTTATGGCTACACCTTC
NA,TRBV29-1,NA,TRBJ1-1,CSSAGANTEAFF,TGCAGCTCGGCGGGGGCTAACACTGAAGCTTTCTTT
NA,TRBV18,NA,TRBJ1-2,CASSLTGPTGGYTF,TGTGCCAGCTCGTTGACAGGACCCACCGGCGGCTACACCTTC